The 22 T cell receptor beta chains presented below share a single source sample, sequenced in a study of persistence of HIV-infected CD4 T cells. Sequencing used immunoSEQ version 4 in survey mode. The assay was immunoSEQ multiplex PCR, and TCRdb's table has in-frame clones only and misses some. Found here are 48,000 or so clones, around 75% of them singletons; the top ten hold approximately 3%. Their antigens remain unidentified. Stimulation used 8 to 10 ug/mL lysate from CMV-infected fibroblasts. Sorted nonresponding memory CD4+ T cells were CD40L-negative, CD69-negative, CD45RO-high. The sample was CD4+ T cells sorted from PBMCs after approximately 19-hour stimulation, taken from a patient who received antiretroviral therapy. The receptors stem from an adult man with HIV who was CMV-seropositive.

This clone was found a few times. The CDR3 sequence is CSVERGYGYTF. The CDR3 nucleotides read TGCAGCGTTGAAAGGGGCTATGGCTACACCTTC. The V gene is TRBV29-1, the J gene TRBJ1-2, with D tentatively TRBD1 (5 bases). CDR3 length equals 11 residues. The germline CDR1 and CDR2 sequences are SQVTM and ANQGSEA. Trimming took 2 bases from V and 4 from J, leaving 5 bases between them.

The chain joins TRBV2 to TRBJ1-2; D is ambiguous. Trimming removed 6 bases at V and 0 bases at J, with 14 bases between. In germline, CDR1 is SNHLY, CDR2 FYNNEI. The CDR3 is 15 residues long. CDR3 coding DNA: TGTGCCAGCAGCATGACGACCTTAGCTAACTATGGCTACACCTTC. Protein sequence: CASSMTTLANYGYTF.

The chain carries TRBV19 and TRBJ1-3, with D unresolved. This CDR3 contains 15 residues. From germline, CDR1 is LNHDA and CDR2 SQIVND (reference sequence). V lost 7 bases to trimming and J lost 3 bases, with 16 bases between them. The chain's CDR3 is CASKAGGGGGNTIYF. CDR3 sequence (DNA): TGTGCCAGTAAGGCGGGCGGCGGCGGTGGAAACACCATATATTTT.

The chain is built from TRBV19 and TRBJ2-1, with D possibly being TRBD2 (5 bases). Germline V lookup: CDR1 LNHDA, CDR2 SQIVND (reference sequence). Trimming cost V 3 bases and J 0 bases, with 15 bases left between them. The CDR3 has 17 amino acids. The CDR3 DNA reads as TGTGCCAGTAGTATTCCCCCCCAGCGGAGCTCCTACAATGAGCAGTTCTTC. The encoded protein is CASSIPPQRSSYNEQFF.

This clone was detected only a few times. V gene TRBV12-3 or TRBV12-4 combines with J gene TRBJ1-1, with D unclear. This CDR3 contains 13 residues. V lost 3 bases, J lost 4 bases, and 9 bases lay in between. The CDR3 spells CASSFDERTEAFF. The DNA for the CDR3 is TGTGCCAGCAGTTTTGACGAACGCACTGAAGCTTTCTTT.

This chain connects TRBV2 to TRBJ2-7; D might be TRBD1 or TRBD2, each matching 5 bases. V lost 8 bases to trimming and J lost 1 base, with 18 bases between them. The germline CDR1 and CDR2 sequences are SNHLY and FYNNEI. The CDR3 spans 15 residues. CDR3 loop: CASSTHGDLSYEQYF. Here the CDR3 DNA reads TGTGCCAGCTCCACGCACGGGGACCTTTCCTACGAGCAGTACTTC.

The chain joins TRBV20-1 to TRBJ2-3; 7 bases line up with TRBD1. The germline V gene encodes CDR1 DFQATT and CDR2 SNEGSKA (reference sequence). J was trimmed by 4 bases and V by 3 bases; bases with no gene match: 7. The CDR3 totals 14 residues. The CDR3 DNA follows: TGCAGTGCTAGTACAGGGGATTTGGCAGATACGCAGTATTTT. Residues: CSASTGDLADTQYF.

The J gene is TRBJ1-2, the V gene TRBV28; TRBD1 is a possible D gene (5 bases). Germline V gives CDR1 MDHEN, CDR2 SYDVKM. V was pared by 2 bases and J by 4 bases, with 17 bases between. The length of the CDR3 is 16 residues. CDR3 sequence (DNA): TGTGCCAGCAGTTTAAGTCGGGACGGATTGACCTATGGCTACACCTTC. Translation gives CASSLSRDGLTYGYTF.

CDR3 amino acids: CASRLSREIETQYF. The CDR3, as DNA: TGTGCCAGCAGGCTTTCCAGGGAGATAGAGACCCAGTACTTC. This chain connects TRBV6-6 to TRBJ2-5; the D gene could be TRBD1 or TRBD2 (5 bases each). CDR3 size: 14 residues. The germline gives CDR1 MNHNY, CDR2 SVGAGI (reference sequence). V was cut by 6 bases and J by 4 bases, with 15 bases left in between.

V is TRBV5-1 and J is TRBJ1-1; 7 bases fit TRBD1. Germline CDR1 is SGHRS and CDR2 is YFSETQ. The CDR3 is made up of 15 amino acids. V lost 4 bases, J lost 1 base, and 7 bases stayed unmatched. CDR3 region: CASSGIRTGNTEAFF. The CDR3, as DNA: TGCGCCAGCAGCGGAATCAGGACAGGGAACACTGAAGCTTTCTTT. The full variable domain, completed using reference TRBV5-1 and TRBJ1-1, is KAGVTQTPRYLIKTRGQQVTLSCSPISGHRSVSWYQQTPGQGLQFLFEYFSETQRNKGNFPGRFSGRQFSNSRSEMNVSTLELGDSALYLCASSGIRTGNTEAFFGQGTRLTVV.

The chain combines TRBV29-1 with TRBJ2-7; D is perhaps TRBD1 (6 bases). Germline values: CDR1 SQVTM, CDR2 ANQGSEA. V lost 8 bases and J lost 0, with 14 bases in between. The CDR3 consists of 13 residues. The CDR3 bases are TGCAGCACCCAGACGACAGGCTCCTACGAGCAGTACTTC. Protein product: CSTQTTGSYEQYF.

V and J are TRBV15 and TRBJ1-4; D is uncertain. The V end was cut by 5 bases, the J end by 0 bases, with 13 bases between. Germline lookup yields CDR1 LNHNV and CDR2 YYDKDF (reference sequence). The CDR3 has 16 residues. CDR3 sequence reads: CATSPQRGATNEKLFF. The DNA for the CDR3 is TGTGCCACCAGCCCCCAGCGGGGAGCAACTAATGAAAAACTGTTTTTT. Supplemented by reference TRBV15 and TRBJ1-4, the full variable domain reads DAMVIQNPRYQVTQFGKPVTLSCSQTLNHNVMYWYQQKSSQAPKLLFHYYDKDFNNEADTPDNFQSRRPNTSFCFLDIRSPGLGDTAMYLCATSPQRGATNEKLFFGSGTQLSVL.

This sequence joins TRBV27 and TRBJ2-1; possibly TRBD1 or TRBD2 for D (5 bases each). Looked up from germline, CDR1 is MNHEY and CDR2 is SMNVEV (reference sequence). The CDR3 runs 17 residues. Trimming pared 5 bases from V and 0 bases from J, leaving 17 bases between. The CDR3 DNA follows: TGTGCCAGCAGTGCCCCGGGACGCCGCACCTCCTACAATGAGCAGTTCTTC. Amino acid sequence: CASSAPGRRTSYNEQFF.

The chain carries TRBV6-5 and TRBJ1-1; D is possibly TRBD1 (5 bases). Trimming removed 7 bases from V and 1 base from J, with 16 bases in between. The CDR3 covers 15 residues. Germline V CDR1 and CDR2: MNHEY, SVGAGI. In DNA form, the CDR3 reads TGTGCCAGCACCGTACGCGGGGCCGAGAACACTGAAGCTTTCTTT. It encodes CASTVRGAENTEAFF.

The chain is built from TRBV5-1 and TRBJ1-6, with D possibly TRBD1 on 6 matching bases. There are 14 residues in the CDR3. Trimming left V 2 bases short and J 7 bases short, with 10 bases between. The germline V gene has CDR1 SGHRS and CDR2 YFSETQ. The CDR3 DNA sequence: TGCGCCAGCAGCTTCGGGCAGGGGAATTCACCCCTCCACTTT. This translates into CASSFGQGNSPLHF.

The J gene is TRBJ1-5, the V gene TRBV5-6; D is unclear. Trimming cost V 1 base and J 6 bases, with 14 bases left between them. This CDR3 spans 15 amino acids. Germline CDR1 and CDR2: SGHDT and YYEEEE. The CDR3 reads CASSLNLGLAQPQHF. For the CDR3, the DNA is TGTGCCAGCAGCTTGAATTTGGGTTTGGCTCAGCCCCAGCATTTT.

The V and J genes are TRBV10-1 and TRBJ2-3, with TRBD1 matching over 8 bases. The CDR3 sequence is 15 residues long. The junction had 7 bases not matched to a gene; V was cut back by 6 bases and J by 2 bases. Germline-derived CDR1 and CDR2 are WNHNN and SYGVQD (reference sequence). DNA for the CDR3: TGCGCCAGCAGCGGAACAGGGGGTCTCACAGATACGCAGTATTTT. Protein product: CASSGTGGLTDTQYF.

V gene TRBV7-6 combines with J gene TRBJ1-2; 10 bases are shared with TRBD1. The CDR3 extends over 15 amino acids. The V gene end was trimmed by 5 bases and the J gene end by 1 base; junction bases not matched to a gene: 4. The germline V gene encodes CDR1 SGHVS and CDR2 FNYEAQ. Here the CDR3 DNA reads TGTGCCAGCAGCCTAGGGACAGGGGTTAACTATGGCTACACCTTC. This sequence encodes CASSLGTGVNYGYTF.

The CDR3 reads CASTLLENLTEAFF. CDR3 sequence (DNA): TGTGCCAGCACTCTCCTAGAAAACCTAACTGAAGCTTTCTTT. The rearrangement links TRBV2 to TRBJ1-1; D unresolved. V lost 7 bases, J lost 5 bases, and 17 bases lay in between. CDR1 and CDR2 from the germline V gene are SNHLY and FYNNEI. This CDR3 has 14 amino acids.

The chain is built from TRBV11-3 and TRBJ2-1; a weak D match, TRBD2 (5 bases). Trimming took off 0 bases at V and 8 bases at J, with 11 bases between the two ends. Germline V gives CDR1 SGHNT, CDR2 YENEEA. CDR3 length: 14 residues. The CDR3 spells CASSLEASSHEQFF. Written as DNA, the CDR3 is TGTGCCAGCAGCTTAGAGGCTAGCAGCCATGAGCAGTTCTTC.

This CDR3 reads CASSDPAGGYTF. DNA of the CDR3: TGTGCCAGCAGTGACCCTGCGGGTGGCTACACCTTC. The chain couples TRBV6-1 to TRBJ1-2; D remains unclear. Germline CDR1 MNHNS, CDR2 SASEGT. The CDR3 contains 12 residues. Trimming removed 3 bases at V and 7 bases at J, with 9 bases between.

This clone has more than one count but fewer than ten. The chain carries TRBV30 and TRBJ1-1; D gene uncertain. The CDR3 runs 13 residues. The V gene's germline CDR1 is GTSNPN and CDR2 SVGIG (reference sequence). Trimming took off 1 base at V and 4 bases at J, with 10 bases between the two ends. The CDR3 coding sequence is TGTGCCTGGAGTGATCAGATTGGCACTGAAGCTTTCTTT. Translated, it gives CAWSDQIGTEAFF. Supplemented by reference TRBV30 and TRBJ1-1, the full variable domain reads SQTIHQWPATLVQPVGSPLSLECTVEGTSNPNLYWYRQAAGRGLQLLFYSVGIGQISSEVPQNLSASRPQDRQFILSSKKLLLSDSGFYLCAWSDQIGTEAFFGQGTRLTVV.